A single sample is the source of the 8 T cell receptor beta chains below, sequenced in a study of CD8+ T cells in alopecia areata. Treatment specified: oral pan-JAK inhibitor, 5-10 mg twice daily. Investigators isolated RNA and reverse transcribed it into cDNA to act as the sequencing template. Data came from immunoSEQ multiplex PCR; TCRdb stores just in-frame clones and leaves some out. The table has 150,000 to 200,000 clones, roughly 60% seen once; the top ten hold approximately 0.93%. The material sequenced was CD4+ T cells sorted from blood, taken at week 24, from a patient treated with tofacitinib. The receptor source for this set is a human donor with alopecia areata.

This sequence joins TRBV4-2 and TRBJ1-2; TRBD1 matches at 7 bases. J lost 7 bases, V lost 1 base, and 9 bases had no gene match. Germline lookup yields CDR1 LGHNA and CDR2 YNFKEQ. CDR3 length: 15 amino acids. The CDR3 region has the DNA TGTGCCAGCAGCCAAGCGGGACAGTTGGAGGTTGGCTACACCTTC. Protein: CASSQAGQLEVGYTF.

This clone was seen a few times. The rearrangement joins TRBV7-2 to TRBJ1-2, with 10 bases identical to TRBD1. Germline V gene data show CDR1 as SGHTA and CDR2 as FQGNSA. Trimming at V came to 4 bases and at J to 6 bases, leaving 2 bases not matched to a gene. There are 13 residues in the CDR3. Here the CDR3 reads CASSSGTGDGYTF. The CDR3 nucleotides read TGTGCCAGCAGCTCCGGGACAGGGGATGGCTACACCTTC.

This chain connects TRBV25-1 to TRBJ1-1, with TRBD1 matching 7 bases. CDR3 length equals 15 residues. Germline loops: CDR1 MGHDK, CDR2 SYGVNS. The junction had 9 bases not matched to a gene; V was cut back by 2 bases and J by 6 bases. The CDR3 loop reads CASSETIQGGAEAFF. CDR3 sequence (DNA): TGTGCCAGCAGTGAAACAATTCAGGGGGGAGCTGAAGCTTTCTTT.

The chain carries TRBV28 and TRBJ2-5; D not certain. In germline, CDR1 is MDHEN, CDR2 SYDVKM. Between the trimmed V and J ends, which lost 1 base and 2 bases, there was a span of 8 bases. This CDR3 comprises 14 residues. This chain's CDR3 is CASSLSGKQETQYF. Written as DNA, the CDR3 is TGTGCCAGCAGTTTATCTGGCAAGCAAGAGACCCAGTACTTC.

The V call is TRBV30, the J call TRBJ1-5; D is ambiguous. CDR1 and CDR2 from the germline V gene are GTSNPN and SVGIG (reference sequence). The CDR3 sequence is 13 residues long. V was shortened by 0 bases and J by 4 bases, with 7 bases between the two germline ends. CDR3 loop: CAWSVTSNQPQHF. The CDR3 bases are TGTGCCTGGAGTGTGACCAGTAATCAGCCCCAGCATTTT. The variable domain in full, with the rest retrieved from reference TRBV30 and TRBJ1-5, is SQTIHQWPATLVQPVGSPLSLECTVEGTSNPNLYWYRQAAGRGLQLLFYSVGIGQISSEVPQNLSASRPQDRQFILSSKKLLLSDSGFYLCAWSVTSNQPQHFGDGTRLSIL.

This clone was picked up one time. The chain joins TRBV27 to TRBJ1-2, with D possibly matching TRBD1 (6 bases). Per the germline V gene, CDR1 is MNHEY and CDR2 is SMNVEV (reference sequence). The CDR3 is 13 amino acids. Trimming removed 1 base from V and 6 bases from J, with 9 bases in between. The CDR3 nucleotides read TGTGCCAGCAGTTTATGGGCAGGGGATGGCTACACCTTC. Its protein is CASSLWAGDGYTF.

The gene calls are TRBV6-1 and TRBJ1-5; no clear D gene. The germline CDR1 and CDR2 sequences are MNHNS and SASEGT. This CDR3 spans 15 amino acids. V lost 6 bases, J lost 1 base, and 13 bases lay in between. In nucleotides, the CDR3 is TGTGCCAGCAGAAGTAAAGGGAGAAGCAATCAGCCCCAGCATTTT. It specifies CASRSKGRSNQPQHF.

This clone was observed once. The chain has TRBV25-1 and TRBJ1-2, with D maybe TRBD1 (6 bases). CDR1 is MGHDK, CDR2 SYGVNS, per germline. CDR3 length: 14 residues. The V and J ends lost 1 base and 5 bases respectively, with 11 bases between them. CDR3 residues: CASSESGTMYGYTF. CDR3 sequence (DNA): TGTGCCAGCAGTGAATCGGGGACAATGTATGGCTACACCTTC.